This TCR beta chain was sequenced in a study of shared clonotypes between healthy human individuals. Whole-study findings and limits: A generally larger estimated richness was seen in naive subsets than in memory subsets.

The authors ran the assay at deep level. Original handling: From ImmunoSEQ came sequences covering only the junction and carrying no quality scores, so filtering differed. TCRdb's copy holds only in-frame clones and misses some; the assay was immunoSEQ multiplex PCR. That table furnishes V, J and clone size, whereas the DNA furnished D and trimming. The sample lists over a million clones, approximately 78% occurring once. The length of the CDR3 is 17 residues. V lost 2 bases, J lost 1 base, and 1 base stayed unmatched. Germline loops: CDR1 KGHSH, CDR2 LQKENI. A word on this clone: Its antigen is not known.

J is TRBJ2-2 and V is TRBV18; TRBD2 matches 13 bases. This receptor was obtained from a man younger than 35 in good health. Some clones in this sample may be carry-over from other donors' samples. The sample consisted of memory CD4+ T cells from PBMCs. Subset denoted: CD45RA-negative fraction. In nucleotides, the CDR3 is TGTGCCAGCTCACCATGGACTAGCGGGAGGAACACCGGGGAGCTGTTTTTT. This encodes CASSPWTSGRNTGELFF.